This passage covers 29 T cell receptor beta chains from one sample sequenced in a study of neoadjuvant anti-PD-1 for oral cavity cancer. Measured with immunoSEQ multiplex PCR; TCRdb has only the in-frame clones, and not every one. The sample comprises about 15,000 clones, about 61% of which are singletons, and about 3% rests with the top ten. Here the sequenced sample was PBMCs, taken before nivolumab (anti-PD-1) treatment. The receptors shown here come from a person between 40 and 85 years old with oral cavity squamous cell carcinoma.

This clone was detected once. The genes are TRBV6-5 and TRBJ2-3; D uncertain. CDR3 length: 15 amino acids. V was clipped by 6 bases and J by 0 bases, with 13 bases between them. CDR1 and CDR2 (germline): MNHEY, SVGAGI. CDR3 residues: CASSRTGFSTDTQYF. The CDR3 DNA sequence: TGTGCCAGCAGCCGAACCGGGTTTAGCACAGATACGCAGTATTTT.

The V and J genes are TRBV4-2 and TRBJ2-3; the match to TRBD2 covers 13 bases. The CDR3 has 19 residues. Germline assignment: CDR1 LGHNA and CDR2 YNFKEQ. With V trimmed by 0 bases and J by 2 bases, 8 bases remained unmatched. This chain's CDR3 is CASSQEAGTSGTHTDTQYF. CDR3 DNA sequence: TGTGCCAGCAGCCAAGAGGCGGGGACTAGCGGGACCCACACAGATACGCAGTATTTT.

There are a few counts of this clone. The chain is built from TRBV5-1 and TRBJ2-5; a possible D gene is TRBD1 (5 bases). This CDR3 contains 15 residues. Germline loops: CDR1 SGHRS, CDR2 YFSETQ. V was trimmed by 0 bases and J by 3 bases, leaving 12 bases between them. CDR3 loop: CASSLVDDRKETQYF. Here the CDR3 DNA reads TGCGCCAGCAGCTTGGTGGACGACAGAAAAGAGACCCAGTACTTC.

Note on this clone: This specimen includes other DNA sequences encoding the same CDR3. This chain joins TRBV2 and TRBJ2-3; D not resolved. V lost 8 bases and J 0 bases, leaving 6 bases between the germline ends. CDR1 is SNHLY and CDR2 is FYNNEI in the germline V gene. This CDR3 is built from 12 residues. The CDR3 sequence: CASRVSTDTQYF. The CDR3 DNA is TGTGCCAGCCGAGTAAGCACAGATACGCAGTATTTT.

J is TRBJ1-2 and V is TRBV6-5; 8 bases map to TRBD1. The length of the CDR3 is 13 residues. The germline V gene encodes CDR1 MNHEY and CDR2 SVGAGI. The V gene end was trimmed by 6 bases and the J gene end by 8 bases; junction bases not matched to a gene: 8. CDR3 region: CASSPGQGRGYTF. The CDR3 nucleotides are TGTGCCAGCAGCCCCGGACAGGGCAGGGGCTACACCTTC.

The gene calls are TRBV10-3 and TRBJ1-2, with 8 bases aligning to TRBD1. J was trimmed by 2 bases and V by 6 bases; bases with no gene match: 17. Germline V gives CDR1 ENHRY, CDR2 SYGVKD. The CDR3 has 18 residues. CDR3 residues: CAIRRTQGGQAGNYGYTF. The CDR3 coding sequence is TGTGCCATCAGGCGGACACAGGGGGGGCAGGCTGGGAACTATGGCTACACCTTC.

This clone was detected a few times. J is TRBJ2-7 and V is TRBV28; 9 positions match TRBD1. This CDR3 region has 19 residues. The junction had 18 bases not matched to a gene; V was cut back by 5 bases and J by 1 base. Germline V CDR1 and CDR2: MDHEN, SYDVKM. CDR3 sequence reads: CASSPASGTGLGASYEQYF. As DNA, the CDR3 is TGTGCCAGCAGTCCCGCATCTGGGACAGGGTTGGGGGCTTCCTACGAGCAGTACTTC.

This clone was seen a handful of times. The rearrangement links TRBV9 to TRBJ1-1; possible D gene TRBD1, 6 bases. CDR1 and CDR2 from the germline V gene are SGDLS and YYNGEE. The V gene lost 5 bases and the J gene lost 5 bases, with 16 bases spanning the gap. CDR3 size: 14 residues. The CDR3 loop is CASRGTSSETEAFF. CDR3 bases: TGTGCCAGCAGGGGGACATCGTCTGAGACTGAAGCTTTCTTT.

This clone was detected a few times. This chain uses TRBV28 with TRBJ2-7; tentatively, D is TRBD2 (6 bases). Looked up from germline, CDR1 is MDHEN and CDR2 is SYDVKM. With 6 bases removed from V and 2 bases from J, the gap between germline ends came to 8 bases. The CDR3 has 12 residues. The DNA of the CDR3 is TGTGCCAGCAGGGGGACTCCCTACGAGCAGTACTTC. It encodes CASRGTPYEQYF.

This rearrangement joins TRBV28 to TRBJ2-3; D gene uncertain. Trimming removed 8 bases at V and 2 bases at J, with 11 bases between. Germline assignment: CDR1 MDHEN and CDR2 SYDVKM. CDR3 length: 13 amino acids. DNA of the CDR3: TGTGCCAGCGGAGAATCCTACACAGATACGCAGTATTTT. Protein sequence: CASGESYTDTQYF. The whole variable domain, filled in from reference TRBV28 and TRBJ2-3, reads DVKVTQSSRYLVKRTGEKVFLECVQDMDHENMFWYRQDPGLGLRLIYFSYDVKMKEKGDIPEGYSVSREKKERFSLILESASTNQTSMYLCASGESYTDTQYFGPGTRLTVL.

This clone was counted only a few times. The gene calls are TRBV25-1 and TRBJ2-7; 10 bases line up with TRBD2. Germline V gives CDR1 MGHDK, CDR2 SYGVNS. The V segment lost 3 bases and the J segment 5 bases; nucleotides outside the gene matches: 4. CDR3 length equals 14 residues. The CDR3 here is CASSDPLAGDEQYF. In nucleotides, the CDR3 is TGTGCCAGCAGTGACCCCCTAGCGGGAGACGAGCAGTACTTC.

The CDR3 sequence is CASSIGGNGEQYF. Written as DNA, the CDR3 is TGTGCCAGCAGTATAGGGGGTAACGGCGAGCAGTACTTC. The chain combines TRBV28 with TRBJ2-7; tentatively, D is TRBD1 (6 bases). The germline V gene encodes CDR1 MDHEN and CDR2 SYDVKM. The CDR3 contains 13 residues. Trimming cost V 5 bases and J 6 bases, with 14 bases left between them.

The CDR3 sequence: CATSSQQGSQETQYF. CDR3 DNA sequence: TGTGCCACCAGCTCGCAACAGGGGTCGCAAGAGACCCAGTACTTC. This chain joins TRBV15 and TRBJ2-5; 7 bases agree with TRBD1. Germline assignment: CDR1 LNHNV and CDR2 YYDKDF (reference sequence). This CDR3 spans 15 amino acids. V shed 5 bases and J 2 bases; nucleotides not matched to a gene: 8. Using reference TRBV15 and TRBJ2-5 for the parts outside the CDR3, the full variable domain is DAMVIQNPRYQVTQFGKPVTLSCSQTLNHNVMYWYQQKSSQAPKLLFHYYDKDFNNEADTPDNFQSRRPNTSFCFLDIRSPGLGDTAMYLCATSSQQGSQETQYFGPGTRLLVL.

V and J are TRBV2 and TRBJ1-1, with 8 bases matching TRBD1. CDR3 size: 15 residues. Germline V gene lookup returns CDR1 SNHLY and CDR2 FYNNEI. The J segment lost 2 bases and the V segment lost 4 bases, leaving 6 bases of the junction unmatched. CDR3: CASSATGQGNTEAFF. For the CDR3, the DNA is TGTGCCAGCAGTGCCACCGGACAGGGAAACACTGAAGCTTTCTTT.

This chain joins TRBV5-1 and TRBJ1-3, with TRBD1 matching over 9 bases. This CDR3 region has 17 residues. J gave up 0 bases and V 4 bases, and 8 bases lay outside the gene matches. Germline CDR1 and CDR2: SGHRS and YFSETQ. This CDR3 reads CASSLQTGGRSGNTIYF. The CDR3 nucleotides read TGCGCCAGCAGCCTTCAGACAGGGGGACGCTCTGGAAACACCATATATTTT.

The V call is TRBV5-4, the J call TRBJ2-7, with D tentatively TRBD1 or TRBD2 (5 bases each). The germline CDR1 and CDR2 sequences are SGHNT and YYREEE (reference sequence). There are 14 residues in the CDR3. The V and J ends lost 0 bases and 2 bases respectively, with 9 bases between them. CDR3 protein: CASSLGGNAYEQYF. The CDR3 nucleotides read TGTGCCAGCAGCTTGGGGGGGAACGCCTACGAGCAGTACTTC.

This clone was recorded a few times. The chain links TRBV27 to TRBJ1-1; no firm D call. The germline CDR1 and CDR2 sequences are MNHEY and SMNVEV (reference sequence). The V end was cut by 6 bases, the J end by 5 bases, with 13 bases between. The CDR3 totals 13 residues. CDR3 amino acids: CASRVGEFTEAFF. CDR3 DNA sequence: TGTGCCAGCAGAGTCGGGGAGTTTACTGAAGCTTTCTTT.

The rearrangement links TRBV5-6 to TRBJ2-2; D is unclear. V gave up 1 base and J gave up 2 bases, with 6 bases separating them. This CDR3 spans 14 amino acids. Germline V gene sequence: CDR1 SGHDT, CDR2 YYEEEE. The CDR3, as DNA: TGTGCCAGCAGCTTGCGCTATAACACCGGGGAGCTGTTTTTT. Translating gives CASSLRYNTGELFF.

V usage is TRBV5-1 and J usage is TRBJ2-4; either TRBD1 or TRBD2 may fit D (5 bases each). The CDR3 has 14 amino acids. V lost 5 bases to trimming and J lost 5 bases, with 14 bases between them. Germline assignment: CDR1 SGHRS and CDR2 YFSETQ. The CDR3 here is CASRAEPTENIQYF. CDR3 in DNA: TGCGCCAGCAGAGCGGAGCCGACAGAAAACATTCAGTACTTC.

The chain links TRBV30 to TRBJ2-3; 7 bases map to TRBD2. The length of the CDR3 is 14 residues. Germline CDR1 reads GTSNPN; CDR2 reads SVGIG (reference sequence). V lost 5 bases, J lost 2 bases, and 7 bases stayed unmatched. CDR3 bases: TGTGCCTGGGGGCGGGGGACTAACACAGATACGCAGTATTTT. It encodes CAWGRGTNTDTQYF.

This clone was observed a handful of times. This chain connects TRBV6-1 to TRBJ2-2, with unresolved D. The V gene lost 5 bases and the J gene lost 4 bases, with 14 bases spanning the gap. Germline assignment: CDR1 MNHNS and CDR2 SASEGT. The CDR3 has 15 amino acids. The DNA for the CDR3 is TGTGCCAGCAGTAGTACTACTACTTCCACCGGGGAGCTGTTTTTT. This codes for CASSSTTTSTGELFF.

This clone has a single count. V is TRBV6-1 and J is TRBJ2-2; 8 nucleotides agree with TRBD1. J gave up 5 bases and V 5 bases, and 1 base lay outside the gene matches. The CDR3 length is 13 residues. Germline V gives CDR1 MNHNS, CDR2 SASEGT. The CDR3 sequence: CASSTGGTGELFF. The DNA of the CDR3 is TGTGCCAGCAGTACAGGGGGAACCGGGGAGCTGTTTTTT.

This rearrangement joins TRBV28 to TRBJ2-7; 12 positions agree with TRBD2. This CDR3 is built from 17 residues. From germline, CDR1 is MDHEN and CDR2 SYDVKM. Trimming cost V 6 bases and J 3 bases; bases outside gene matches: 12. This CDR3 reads CASSSGLAGRVVYEQYF. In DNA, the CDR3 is TGTGCCAGCAGCTCGGGACTAGCGGGTAGGGTGGTCTACGAGCAGTACTTC. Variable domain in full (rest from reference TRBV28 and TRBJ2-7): DVKVTQSSRYLVKRTGEKVFLECVQDMDHENMFWYRQDPGLGLRLIYFSYDVKMKEKGDIPEGYSVSREKKERFSLILESASTNQTSMYLCASSSGLAGRVVYEQYFGPGTRLTVT.

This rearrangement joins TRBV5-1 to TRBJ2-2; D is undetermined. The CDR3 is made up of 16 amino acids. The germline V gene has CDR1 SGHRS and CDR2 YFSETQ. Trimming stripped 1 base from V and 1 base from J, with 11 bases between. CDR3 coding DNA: TGCGCCAGCAGCTTGTCCTCGTTCGGGAACACCGGGGAGCTGTTTTTT. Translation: CASSLSSFGNTGELFF.

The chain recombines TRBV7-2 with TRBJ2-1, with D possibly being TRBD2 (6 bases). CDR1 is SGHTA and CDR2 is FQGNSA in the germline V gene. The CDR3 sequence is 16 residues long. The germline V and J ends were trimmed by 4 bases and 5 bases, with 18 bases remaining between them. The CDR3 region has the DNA TGTGCCAGCAGCTCCGGACTAAGGGGAGGAGACAATGAGCAGTTCTTC. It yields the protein CASSSGLRGGDNEQFF.

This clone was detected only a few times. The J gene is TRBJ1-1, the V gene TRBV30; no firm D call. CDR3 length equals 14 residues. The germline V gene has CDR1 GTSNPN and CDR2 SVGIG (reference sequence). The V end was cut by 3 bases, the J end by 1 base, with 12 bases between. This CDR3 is CAWREWTRNTEAFF. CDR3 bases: TGTGCCTGGAGGGAGTGGACTAGGAACACTGAAGCTTTCTTT.

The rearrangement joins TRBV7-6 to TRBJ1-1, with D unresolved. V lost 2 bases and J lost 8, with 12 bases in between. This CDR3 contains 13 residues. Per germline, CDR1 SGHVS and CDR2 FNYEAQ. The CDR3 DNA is TGTGCCAGCAGCTTATCTGTCCGAACGGAAGCTTTCTTT. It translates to CASSLSVRTEAFF.

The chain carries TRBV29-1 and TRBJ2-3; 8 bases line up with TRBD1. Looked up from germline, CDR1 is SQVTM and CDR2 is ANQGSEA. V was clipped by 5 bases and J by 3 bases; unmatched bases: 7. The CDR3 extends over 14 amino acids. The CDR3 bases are TGCAGCGTTCATCAGGGGGCAGGGACAGATACGCAGTATTTT. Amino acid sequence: CSVHQGAGTDTQYF.

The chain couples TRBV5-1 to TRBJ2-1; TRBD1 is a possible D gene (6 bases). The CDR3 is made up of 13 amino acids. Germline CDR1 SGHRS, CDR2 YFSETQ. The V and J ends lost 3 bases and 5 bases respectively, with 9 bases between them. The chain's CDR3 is CASSSDSNNEQFF. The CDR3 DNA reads TGCGCCAGCAGCTCGGACAGTAACAATGAGCAGTTCTTC.